This T cell receptor beta chain was obtained from a study of cytomegalovirus exposure and HLA in healthy donors. Study results and limitations: A likely sequencing artifact accounted for one observed cluster of highly shared sequence variants.

This clone was seen a few times. Its antigen remains unknown. Germline loops: CDR1 SGHRS, CDR2 YFSETQ. The J segment lost 4 bases and the V segment lost 4 bases, leaving 4 bases of the junction unmatched. The CDR3 extends over 14 amino acids. The PCR was carried out with 60 Vbeta primers and 13 Jbeta primers. Assay used: immunoSEQ multiplex PCR; TCRdb lists only in-frame clones, some missing. The table records around 300,000 clones, more than 55% of them present only once. The origin of this receptor is a female donor in good health and CMV-seronegative. The rearrangement joins TRBV5-1 to TRBJ2-2; TRBD2 aligns across 7 bases. The material sequenced was PBMCs. The CDR3 nucleotides read TGCGCCAGCAGCGTTTCTAGCGGCACCGGGGAGCTGTTTTTT. Amino acid sequence: CASSVSSGTGELFF.